The rows below give T cell receptor beta chains drawn from one sample of a study of cytomegalovirus exposure and HLA in healthy donors. The protocol was immunoSEQ multiplex PCR, while the TCRdb copy is restricted to in-frame clones and leaves out a portion. The table has roughly 140,000 clones, around nine tenths seen once. Sequenced input: PBMCs. The receptors here all came from a woman younger than 35 in good health and CMV-seropositive. CDR3s include the opening cysteine and the closing phenylalanine or tryptophan. Each record gives: D gene, J gene, V gene, clone size, CDR3 protein, CDR3 DNA. A D gene is named only where the DNA matches it firmly. Only some rows state a clone size, as once, few, many or a class for expanded clones.

TRBD1,TRBJ2-7,TRBV19,-,CASSRQGSTYEQYF,TGTGCCAGTAGTAGACAGGGTTCCACCTACGAGCAGTACTTC
TRBD2,TRBJ2-3,TRBV7-2,-,CASSLAGGPSTDTQYF,TGTGCCAGCAGCTTGGCGGGAGGGCCGAGCACAGATACGCAGTATTTT
TRBD2,TRBJ2-1,TRBV15,-,CATSRDRAGVQNEQFF,TGTGCCACCAGCAGAGATAGAGCGGGAGTTCAGAATGAGCAGTTCTTC
TRBD2,TRBJ2-1,TRBV5-1,-,CASSLGAGVSEQFF,TGCGCCAGCAGCTTGGGAGCGGGAGTCAGTGAGCAGTTCTTC
TRBD1,TRBJ1-2,TRBV28,once,CASSLRAGGGYTF,TGTGCCAGCAGTTTAAGGGCAGGGGGCGGCTACACCTTC
-,TRBJ2-7,TRBV7-9,-,CASSLQTGSSEQYF,TGTGCCAGCAGCTTACAAACAGGGTCGTCCGAGCAGTACTTC
-,TRBJ2-5,TRBV7-9,-,CASSPFGGLQETQYF,TGTGCCAGCAGCCCCTTTGGGGGCCTCCAAGAGACCCAGTACTTC
-,TRBJ2-2,TRBV27,-,CASSLGLAITGELFF,TGTGCCAGCAGTTTAGGGCTAGCGATCACCGGGGAGCTGTTTTTT
-,TRBJ2-1,TRBV7-2,-,CASSLGTFNEQFF,TGTGCCAGCAGCCTAGGGACTTTTAATGAGCAGTTCTTC
TRBD1,TRBJ2-7,TRBV19,-,CATSSGTGPYEQYF,TGTGCCACTTCCTCCGGGACAGGTCCCTACGAGCAGTACTTC
TRBD1,TRBJ1-2,TRBV15,-,CATSRALTGTGGYTF,TGTGCCACCAGCAGAGCCTTAACAGGGACAGGGGGCTACACCTTC
TRBD1,TRBJ1-2,TRBV4-2,-,CASSHAGRTGGYGYTF,TGTGCCAGCAGCCATGCCGGTCGGACAGGGGGCTATGGCTACACCTTC
TRBD2,TRBJ2-4,TRBV11-2,few,CASSFSISGKNIQYF,TGTGCCAGCAGCTTTAGCATTAGCGGGAAAAACATTCAGTACTTC
-,TRBJ1-2,TRBV19,-,CASKVDSGINYGYTF,TGTGCCAGTAAAGTGGACAGCGGAATCAACTATGGCTACACCTTC
TRBD2,TRBJ2-5,TRBV7-2,-,CASSHPLTSGSGETQYF,TGTGCCAGCAGCCATCCCTTGACTAGCGGGAGTGGAGAGACCCAGTACTTC
TRBD2,TRBJ2-7,TRBV6-6,-,CASSRLTSGSIDEQYF,TGTGCCAGCAGTCGGTTGACTAGCGGGAGCATCGACGAGCAGTACTTC
TRBD1,TRBJ1-1,TRBV7-6,-,CASSFQGGEEITEAFF,TGTGCCAGCAGCTTCCAAGGGGGCGAAGAAATCACTGAAGCTTTCTTT
-,TRBJ2-7,TRBV25-1,-,CASSDVDFTYEQYF,TGTGCCAGCAGTGACGTGGACTTCACCTACGAGCAGTACTTC
-,TRBJ2-7,TRBV4-1,-,CASSQAYSGASYEQYF,TGCGCCAGCAGCCAAGCCTATAGTGGGGCCTCCTACGAGCAGTACTTC